This T cell receptor beta chain was observed in a study of CD8+ T cells in alopecia areata. Per germline, CDR1 SNHLY and CDR2 FYNNEI. V dropped 6 bases and J dropped 4; count of bases not matched to a gene: 7. This CDR3 comprises 15 residues. Investigators isolated RNA and reverse transcribed it into cDNA to act as the sequencing template. Assay: immunoSEQ multiplex PCR; the TCRdb copy retains only in-frame clones and omits some. The repertoire holds about 190,000 clones, with around 64% as singletons. Treatment defined: oral pan-JAK inhibitor, 5-10 mg twice daily. This clonotype originated in a human donor with alopecia areata. The sample consisted of CD4+ T cells sorted from blood, taken around week 49, from a patient treated with tofacitinib. This chain joins TRBV2 and TRBJ2-2; 8 positions match TRBD2. In DNA form, the CDR3 reads TGTGCCAGCAGCGACCCGGGGGGGCGCACCGGGGAGCTGTTTTTT. Protein sequence: CASSDPGGRTGELFF.